This TCR beta chain was retrieved from a study of monozygotic twins with inflammatory bowel disease. The CDR3 covers 14 residues. CDR1 DFQATT and CDR2 SNEGSKA come from the germline V gene (reference sequence). TCRdb reprocessed the 5' RACE reads and stores each CDR3 protein as one record, lacking DNA. Its listing shows 350,000 to 500,000 distinct CDR3 sequences. The sequenced sample was blood. The V call is TRBV20-1, the J call TRBJ1-3. This clonotype was sampled from a human donor with ulcerative colitis or Crohn's disease, or a healthy co-twin of an affected twin (not recorded which). This CDR3 is CSAVDGVSGNTIYF.